The 10 T cell receptor beta chains below were found in one sample sequenced in a study of OX40 agonist ivuxolimab in advanced cancers. Measured with immunoSEQ multiplex PCR; TCRdb has only the in-frame clones, and not every one. The data show about 110,000 clones, roughly 90% seen once. The source material was CD4+ or CD8+ T cells sorted from blood, sampled in a trial of the OX40 agonist ivuxolimab. These receptors originate from an adult with an advanced solid tumor such as melanoma, head and neck, liver or kidney cancer.

The rearrangement links TRBV7-9 to TRBJ1-3; 7 nucleotides match TRBD1. The CDR3 is made up of 14 amino acids. Trimming cost V 6 bases and J 1 base; bases outside gene matches: 3. Germline V gene lookup returns CDR1 SEHNR and CDR2 FQNEAQ (reference sequence). The CDR3 DNA reads as TGTGCCAGCAGTAAGACAGGGTCTGGAAACACCATATATTTT. This encodes CASSKTGSGNTIYF.

The V gene is TRBV7-9, the J gene TRBJ2-7; D uncertain. Germline assignment: CDR1 SEHNR and CDR2 FQNEAQ (reference sequence). CDR3 length: 14 amino acids. The V gene lost 2 bases and the J gene lost 0 bases, with 8 bases spanning the gap. The DNA for the CDR3 is TGTGCCAGCAGCTTATTAGGCTACTCCTACGAGCAGTACTTC. Residues: CASSLLGYSYEQYF.

V usage is TRBV19 and J usage is TRBJ2-7, with 8 nucleotides matching TRBD1. The CDR3 is 15 residues long. V was pared by 3 bases and J by 6 bases, with 10 bases of the junction left unmatched. The germline V gene has CDR1 LNHDA and CDR2 SQIVND (reference sequence). CDR3 loop: CASSIMSGQGSEQYF. In DNA, the CDR3 is TGTGCCAGTAGTATTATGTCAGGACAGGGCTCCGAGCAGTACTTC.

V and J are TRBV6-1 and TRBJ2-5, with D perhaps TRBD1 or TRBD2 (6 bases each). The germline V and J ends were trimmed by 4 bases and 4 bases, with 10 bases remaining between them. There are 13 residues in the CDR3. CDR1 and CDR2 (germline): MNHNS, SASEGT. Written as DNA, the CDR3 is TGTGCCAGCAGTGGGGGGGCCGGAGAGACCCAGTACTTC. Translating it yields CASSGGAGETQYF.

The CDR3 DNA follows: TGTGCCAGCAGCGGACCGGTCGGCTACACCTTC. It translates to CASSGPVGYTF. The chain uses TRBV9 and TRBJ1-2; D gene uncertain. V shed 3 bases and J shed 8 bases, with 8 bases lying between them. CDR3 length: 11 amino acids. Germline CDR1 SGDLS, CDR2 YYNGEE.

The V gene is TRBV5-1, the J gene TRBJ2-2, with D perhaps TRBD1 (5 bases). Germline V gene lookup returns CDR1 SGHRS and CDR2 YFSETQ. V lost 2 bases to trimming and J lost 0 bases, with 23 bases between them. The CDR3 has 20 amino acids. The CDR3 spells CASSLRGRAAVNPNTGELFF. The CDR3 DNA sequence: TGCGCCAGCAGCTTAAGGGGCAGGGCCGCCGTAAATCCGAACACCGGGGAGCTGTTTTTT.

The chain joins TRBV6-1 to TRBJ1-1, with TRBD1 matching over 9 bases. The CDR3 is 14 amino acids. With 5 bases clipped from V and 8 bases from J, the junction kept 9 bases outside the gene matches. Looked up from germline, CDR1 is MNHNS and CDR2 is SASEGT. Written as DNA, the CDR3 is TGTGCCAGCAGTTCCCGGACAGGGGAAATAGAAGCTTTCTTT. Its translation is CASSSRTGEIEAFF.

The V and J genes are TRBV7-8 and TRBJ2-2; 7 nucleotides match TRBD1. The CDR3 loop spans 15 amino acids. The germline V gene has CDR1 SGHVS and CDR2 FQNEAQ. Germline trimming cut 8 bases from V and 3 bases from J; bases unmatched to any gene: 9. CDR3 amino acids: CASLPRQGDTGELFF. DNA of the CDR3: TGTGCCAGCCTACCCCGACAGGGTGACACCGGGGAGCTGTTTTTT.

The V gene is TRBV19, the J gene TRBJ2-3; no firm D call. CDR1 LNHDA and CDR2 SQIVND come from the germline V gene (reference sequence). The CDR3 consists of 11 residues. V lost 6 bases and J lost 2, with 3 bases in between. CDR3 protein: CASRITDTQYF. CDR3 sequence (DNA): TGTGCCAGTAGGATCACAGATACGCAGTATTTT.

The CDR3 loop reads CASSFQTVVTGELFF. Written as DNA, the CDR3 is TGTGCCAGCAGCTTTCAAACGGTCGTCACCGGGGAGCTGTTTTTT. The chain recombines TRBV7-8 with TRBJ2-2; D gene unclear. This CDR3 spans 15 amino acids. V was clipped by 3 bases and J by 4 bases, with 12 bases between them. Germline V gives CDR1 SGHVS, CDR2 FQNEAQ.